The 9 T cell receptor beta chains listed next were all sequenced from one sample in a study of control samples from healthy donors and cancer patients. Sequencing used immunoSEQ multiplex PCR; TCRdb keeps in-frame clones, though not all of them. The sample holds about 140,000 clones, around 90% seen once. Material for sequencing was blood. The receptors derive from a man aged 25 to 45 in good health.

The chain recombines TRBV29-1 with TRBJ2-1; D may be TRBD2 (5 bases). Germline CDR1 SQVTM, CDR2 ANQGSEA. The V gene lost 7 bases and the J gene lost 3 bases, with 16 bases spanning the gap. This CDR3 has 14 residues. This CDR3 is CSGRTGGVYNEQFF. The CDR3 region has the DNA TGCAGCGGGAGGACTGGCGGAGTCTACAATGAGCAGTTCTTC.

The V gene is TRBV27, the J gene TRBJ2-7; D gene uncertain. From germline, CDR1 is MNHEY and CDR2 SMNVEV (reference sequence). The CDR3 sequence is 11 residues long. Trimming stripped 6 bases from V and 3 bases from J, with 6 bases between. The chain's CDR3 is CASSSLYEQYF. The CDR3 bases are TGTGCCAGCAGCTCACTCTACGAGCAGTACTTC.

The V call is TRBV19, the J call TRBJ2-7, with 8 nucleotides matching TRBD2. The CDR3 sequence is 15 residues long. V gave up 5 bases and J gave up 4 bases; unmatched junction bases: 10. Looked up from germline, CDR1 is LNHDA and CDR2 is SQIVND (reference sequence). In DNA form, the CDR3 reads TGTGCCAGTAGTGAGAATAGCGGGATGGGATACGAGCAGTACTTC. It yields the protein CASSENSGMGYEQYF.

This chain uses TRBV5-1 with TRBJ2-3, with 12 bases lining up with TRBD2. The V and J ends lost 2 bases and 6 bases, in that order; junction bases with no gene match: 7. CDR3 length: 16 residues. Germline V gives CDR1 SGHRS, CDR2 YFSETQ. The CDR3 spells CASSFRLAGDQDTQYF. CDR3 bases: TGCGCCAGCAGCTTCCGACTAGCGGGAGATCAGGATACGCAGTATTTT.

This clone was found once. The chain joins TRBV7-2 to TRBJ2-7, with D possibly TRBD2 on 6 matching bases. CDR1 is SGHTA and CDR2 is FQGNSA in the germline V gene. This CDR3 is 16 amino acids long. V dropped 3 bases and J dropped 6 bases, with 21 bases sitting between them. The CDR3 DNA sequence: TGTGCCAGCAGCTTCTATAGCGGAGCCTGGGCGGGCGAGCAGTACTTC. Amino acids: CASSFYSGAWAGEQYF.

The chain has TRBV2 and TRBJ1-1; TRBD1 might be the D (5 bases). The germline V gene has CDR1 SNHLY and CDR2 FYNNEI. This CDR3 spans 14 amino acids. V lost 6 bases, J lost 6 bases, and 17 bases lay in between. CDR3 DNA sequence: TGTGCCAGCAGGGATAACAGGATTCGGCCTGAAGCTTTCTTT. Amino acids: CASRDNRIRPEAFF. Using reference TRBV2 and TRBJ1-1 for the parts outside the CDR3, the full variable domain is EPEVTQTPSHQVTQMGQEVILRCVPISNHLYFYWYRQILGQKVEFLVSFYNNEISEKSEIFDDQFSVERPDGSNFTLKIRSTKLEDSAMYFCASRDNRIRPEAFFGQGTRLTVV.

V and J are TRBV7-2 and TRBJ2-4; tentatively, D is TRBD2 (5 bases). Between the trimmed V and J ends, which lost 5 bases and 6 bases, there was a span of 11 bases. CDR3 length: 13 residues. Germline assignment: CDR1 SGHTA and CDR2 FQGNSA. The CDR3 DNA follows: TGTGCCAGCAGCCAGGAGGTCAGAAACATTCAGTACTTC. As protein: CASSQEVRNIQYF.

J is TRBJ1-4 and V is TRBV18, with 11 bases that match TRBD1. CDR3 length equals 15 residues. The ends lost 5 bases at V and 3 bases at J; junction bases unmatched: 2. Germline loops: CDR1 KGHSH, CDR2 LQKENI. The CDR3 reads CASSGQGAANEKLFF. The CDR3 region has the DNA TGTGCCAGCTCAGGACAGGGGGCGGCTAATGAAAAACTGTTTTTT.

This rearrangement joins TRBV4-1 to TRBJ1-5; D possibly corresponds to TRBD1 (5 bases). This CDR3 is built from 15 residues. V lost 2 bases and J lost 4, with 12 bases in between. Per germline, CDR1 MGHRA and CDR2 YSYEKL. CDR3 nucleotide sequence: TGCGCCAGCAGCCAACCCGACAGAGATAATCAGCCCCAGCATTTT. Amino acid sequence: CASSQPDRDNQPQHF.